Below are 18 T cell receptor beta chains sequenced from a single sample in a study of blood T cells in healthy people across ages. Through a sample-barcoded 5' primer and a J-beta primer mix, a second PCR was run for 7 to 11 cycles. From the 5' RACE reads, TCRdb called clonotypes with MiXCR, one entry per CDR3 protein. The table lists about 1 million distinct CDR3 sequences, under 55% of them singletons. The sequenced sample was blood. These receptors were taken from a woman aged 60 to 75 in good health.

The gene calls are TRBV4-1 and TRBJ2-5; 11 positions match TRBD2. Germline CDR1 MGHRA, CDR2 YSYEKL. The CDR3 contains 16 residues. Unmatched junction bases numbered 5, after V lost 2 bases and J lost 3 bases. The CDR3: CASSQLAGGPEETQYF. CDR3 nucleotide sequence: TGCGCCAGCAGCCAATTAGCGGGAGGGCCGGAAGAGACCCAGTACTTC.

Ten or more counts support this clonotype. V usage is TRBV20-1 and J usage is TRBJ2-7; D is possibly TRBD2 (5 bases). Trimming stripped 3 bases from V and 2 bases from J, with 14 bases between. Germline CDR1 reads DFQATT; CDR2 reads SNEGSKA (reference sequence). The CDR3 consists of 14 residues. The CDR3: CSASPRERTYEQYF. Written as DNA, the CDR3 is TGCAGTGCTAGTCCAAGGGAGCGAACCTACGAGCAGTACTTC.

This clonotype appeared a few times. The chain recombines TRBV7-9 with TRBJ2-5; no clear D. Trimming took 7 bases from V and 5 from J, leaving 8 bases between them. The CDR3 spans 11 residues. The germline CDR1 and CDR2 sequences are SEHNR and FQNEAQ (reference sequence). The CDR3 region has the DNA TGTGCCAGCATAGGATCGGAGACCCAGTACTTC. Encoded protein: CASIGSETQYF.

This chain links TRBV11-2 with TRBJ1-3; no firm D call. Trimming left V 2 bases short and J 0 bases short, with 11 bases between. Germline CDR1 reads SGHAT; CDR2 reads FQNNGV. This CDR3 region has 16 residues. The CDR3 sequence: CASSLRRQVSGNTIYF. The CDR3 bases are TGTGCCAGCAGCTTAAGGCGGCAGGTCTCTGGAAACACCATATATTTT.

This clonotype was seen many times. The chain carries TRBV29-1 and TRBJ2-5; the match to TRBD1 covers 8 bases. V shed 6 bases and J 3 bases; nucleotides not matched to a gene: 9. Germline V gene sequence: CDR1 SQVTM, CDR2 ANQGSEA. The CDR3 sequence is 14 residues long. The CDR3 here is CSVHQGAQEETQYF. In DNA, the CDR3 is TGCAGCGTACATCAGGGGGCCCAAGAAGAGACCCAGTACTTC.

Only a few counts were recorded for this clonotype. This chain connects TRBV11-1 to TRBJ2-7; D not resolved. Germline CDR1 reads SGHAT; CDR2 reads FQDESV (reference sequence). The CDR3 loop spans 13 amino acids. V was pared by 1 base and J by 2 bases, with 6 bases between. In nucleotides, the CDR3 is TGTGCCAGCAGCTTAGTTATGCCCTACGAGCAGTACTTC. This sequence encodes CASSLVMPYEQYF. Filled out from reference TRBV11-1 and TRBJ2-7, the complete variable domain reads EAEVAQSPRYKITEKSQAVAFWCDPISGHATLYWYRQILGQGPELLVQFQDESVVDDSQLPKDRFSAERLKGVDSTLKIQPAELGDSAMYLCASSLVMPYEQYFGPGTRLTVT.

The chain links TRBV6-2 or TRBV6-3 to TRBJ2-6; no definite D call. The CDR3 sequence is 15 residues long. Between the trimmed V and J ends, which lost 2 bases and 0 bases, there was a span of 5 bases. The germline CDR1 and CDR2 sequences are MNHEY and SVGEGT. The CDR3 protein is CASSYGLSGANVLTF. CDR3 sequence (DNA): TGTGCCAGCAGTTACGGCCTCTCTGGGGCCAACGTCCTGACTTTC.

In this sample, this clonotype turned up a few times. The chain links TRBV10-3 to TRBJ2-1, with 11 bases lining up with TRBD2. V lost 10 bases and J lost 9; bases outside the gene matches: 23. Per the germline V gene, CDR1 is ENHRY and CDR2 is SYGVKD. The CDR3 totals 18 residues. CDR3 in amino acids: CASQGRGQTSGSSGEQFF. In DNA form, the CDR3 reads TGTGCCAGTCAGGGAAGGGGGCAAACTAGCGGGAGTTCGGGTGAGCAGTTCTTC.

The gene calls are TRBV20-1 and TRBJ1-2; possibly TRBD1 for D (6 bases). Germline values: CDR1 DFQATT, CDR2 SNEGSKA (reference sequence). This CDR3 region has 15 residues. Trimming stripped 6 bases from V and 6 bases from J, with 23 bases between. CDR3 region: CSAGVGGGQLDGYTF. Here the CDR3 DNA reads TGCAGTGCCGGAGTGGGAGGGGGGCAGCTGGATGGCTACACCTTC.

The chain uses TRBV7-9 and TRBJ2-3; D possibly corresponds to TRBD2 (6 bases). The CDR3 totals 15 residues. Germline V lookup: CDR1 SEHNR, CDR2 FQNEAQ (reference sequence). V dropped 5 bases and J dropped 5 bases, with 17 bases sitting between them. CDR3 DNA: TGTGCCAGCAGCCACGCGGGACTCCGGGAAGATACGCAGTATTTT. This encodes CASSHAGLREDTQYF.

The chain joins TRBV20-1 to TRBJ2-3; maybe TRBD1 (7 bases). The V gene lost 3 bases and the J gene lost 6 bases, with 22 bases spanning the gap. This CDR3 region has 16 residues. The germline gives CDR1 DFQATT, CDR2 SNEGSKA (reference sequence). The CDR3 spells CSASPGQRVNPDTQYF. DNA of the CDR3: TGCAGTGCTAGTCCGGGACAGCGGGTTAATCCGGATACGCAGTATTTT.

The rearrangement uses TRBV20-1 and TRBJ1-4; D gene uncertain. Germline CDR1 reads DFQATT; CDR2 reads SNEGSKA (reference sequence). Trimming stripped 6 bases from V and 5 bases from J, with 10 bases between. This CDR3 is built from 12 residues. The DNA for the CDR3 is TGCAGTGCCGGGAGGTTGAATGAAAAACTGTTTTTT. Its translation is CSAGRLNEKLFF.

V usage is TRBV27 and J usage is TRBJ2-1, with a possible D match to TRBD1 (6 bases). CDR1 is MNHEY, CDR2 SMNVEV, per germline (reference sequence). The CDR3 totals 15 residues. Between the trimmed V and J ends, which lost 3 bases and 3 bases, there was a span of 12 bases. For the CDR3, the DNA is TGTGCCAGCAGTTTCCTCACAGGGATCTACAATGAGCAGTTCTTC. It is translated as CASSFLTGIYNEQFF.

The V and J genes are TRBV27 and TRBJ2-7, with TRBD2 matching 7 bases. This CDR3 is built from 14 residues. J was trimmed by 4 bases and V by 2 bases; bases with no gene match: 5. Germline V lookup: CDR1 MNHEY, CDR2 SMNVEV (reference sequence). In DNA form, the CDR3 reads TGTGCCAGCAGTTTAGGCGGGAGCAAGTACGAGCAGTACTTC. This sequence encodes CASSLGGSKYEQYF.

In nucleotides, the CDR3 is TGTGCCAGCAGTCTACCGACCGAGCAGTTCTTC. It encodes CASSLPTEQFF. V usage is TRBV28 and J usage is TRBJ2-1; no definite D call. The germline CDR1 and CDR2 sequences are MDHEN and SYDVKM. The ends were cut back, 5 bases at V and 10 bases at J, with 9 bases in the middle. The CDR3 extends over 11 amino acids.

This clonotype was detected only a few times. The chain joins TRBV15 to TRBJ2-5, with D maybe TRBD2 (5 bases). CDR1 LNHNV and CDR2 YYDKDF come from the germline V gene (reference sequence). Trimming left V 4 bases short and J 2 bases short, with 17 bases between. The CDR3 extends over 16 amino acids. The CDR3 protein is CATSKGGPARQETQYF. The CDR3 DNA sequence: TGTGCCACCAGCAAAGGCGGGCCAGCCCGACAAGAGACCCAGTACTTC.

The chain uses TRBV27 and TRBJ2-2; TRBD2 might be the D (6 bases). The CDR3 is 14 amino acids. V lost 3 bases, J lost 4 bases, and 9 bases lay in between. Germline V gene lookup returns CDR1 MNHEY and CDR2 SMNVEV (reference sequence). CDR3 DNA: TGTGCCAGCAGTTTGAAGCGGGCCACCGGGGAGCTGTTTTTT. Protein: CASSLKRATGELFF.

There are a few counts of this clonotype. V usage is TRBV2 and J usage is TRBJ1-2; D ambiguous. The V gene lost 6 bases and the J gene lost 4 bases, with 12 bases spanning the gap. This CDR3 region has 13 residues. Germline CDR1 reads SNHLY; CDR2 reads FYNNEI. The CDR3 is CASRSQVGYGYTF. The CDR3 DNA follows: TGTGCCAGCAGATCTCAGGTCGGCTATGGCTACACCTTC.